This T cell receptor (beta chain) emerged from a study of Ad26.COV2.S vaccination and SARS-CoV-2 variants. Generated by immunoSEQ multiplex PCR, the TCRdb table keeps only in-frame clones and is missing some. The data contain around 320,000 clones, 86% of them singletons. The CDR3 consists of 15 residues. Germline V gene lookup returns CDR1 LGHDT and CDR2 YNNKEL (reference sequence). Trimming removed 5 bases from V and 3 bases from J; junction bases left unmatched: 5. Treatment reported: some 19 received Ad26.COV2.S at low or high dose, single or two shots; 5 received placebo; per-sample allocation not given. Each sample was drawn 63 days after the first injection (of vaccine or placebo).

This sequence originates from a person aged 18-60 years who received the Ad26.COV2.S COVID-19 vaccine or a placebo. Here the sequenced sample was peripheral blood, taken in a trial of Ad26.COV2.S vaccine versus placebo. This chain joins TRBV3-1 (or the pseudogene TRBV3-2) and TRBJ2-1; 9 bases are shared with TRBD2. CDR3 sequence: CASSETSGIYNEQFF. The CDR3 DNA sequence: TGTGCCAGCAGCGAGACTAGCGGTATCTACAATGAGCAGTTCTTC.